This entry is about one T cell receptor beta chain. The antigen is unknown. These data are taken from a study of beta chain features in type 1 diabetes. Study-level background: Regarding age, gender and cell yields, patients proved similar to healthy donors. Sorted cells numbering under 140,000,000 were examined across all samples. Regarding the study as a whole: The naive, central memory and Treg TCRB repertoires looked more alike in patients than they did in healthy donors. Patients with Type 1 diabetes showed moderately but significantly shorter TCRB CDR3s in all four CD4+ subsets. Unsettled here was the matter of whether HLA type influences TCRB rearrangement.

Trimming cost V 2 bases and J 8 bases, with 12 bases left between them. CDR3 length equals 14 residues. Germline CDR1 and CDR2: WSHSY and SAAADI. Expressed TCRB transcripts were sequenced after all isolated RNA was converted to cDNA. Sequencing was performed with immunoSEQ multiplex PCR; in TCRdb, only in-frame clones are kept and a portion is missing. The data hold 55,000 to 85,000 clones, with 45% to 50% observed a single time. The chain links TRBV10-2 to TRBJ1-4, with D possibly TRBD1 on 5 matching bases. The sequenced sample was central memory CD4+ T cells from blood. The receptor comes from a man younger than 45 with type 1 diabetes. Here the CDR3 reads CASSEPGRGEKLFF. CDR3 nucleotide sequence: TGCGCCAGCAGTGAGCCCGGGAGGGGAGAAAAACTGTTTTTT.